The clone carrying this T cell receptor (beta chain) turned up a few times. Its matching antigen is unknown. PCR was performed a second time for roughly 7 to 12 cycles using a sample-barcoded 5' primer and a J-beta primer mix. TCRdb independently ran MiXCR on the 5' RACE reads; one entry per CDR3 protein. The sample contains about 1.1 million distinct CDR3 sequences, roughly two fifths of which appear only once. Each donor was a healthy Caucasian individual from Russia, aged about 6 to 95. Germline values: CDR1 SEHNR, CDR2 FQNEAQ (reference sequence). The V gene lost 2 bases and the J gene lost 7 bases, with 17 bases spanning the gap. The CDR3 is 15 amino acids. The record originates from a study of blood T cells in healthy people across ages. Whole-study results and caveats: Bulk PBMC profiling left naive and antigen-experienced comparisons inconclusive. Estimated diversity, derived from one million T cells, was regarded as an underestimate.

This clonotype was obtained from a man aged 18-30 years in good health. The sequencing input was blood. The V and J genes are TRBV7-9 and TRBJ1-2; D uncertain. The CDR3 region is CASSLSGSTGSGYTF. CDR3 in DNA: TGTGCCAGCAGCTTATCGGGTTCCACGGGGAGTGGCTACACCTTC. The complete variable domain, with remaining parts taken from reference TRBV7-9 and TRBJ1-2, reads DTGVSQNPRHKITKRGQNVTFRCDPISEHNRLYWYRQTLGQGPEFLTYFQNEAQLEKSRLLSDRFSAERPKGSFSTLEIQRTEQGDSAMYLCASSLSGSTGSGYTFGSGTRLTVV.